This T cell receptor (beta chain) was retrieved from a study of regulatory T cells in long-lasting Graves disease. With iRepertoire HTBI primers and Arm-PCR of CDR3 regions, TCR beta libraries were built. TCRdb processed the multiplex PCR reads anew with MiXCR; each CDR3 protein has one entry. The sample includes about 560,000 distinct CDR3 sequences, 15% to 20% seen only once; the top ten take around 12%. Study results and caveats: Persistent Graves' patients showed less TCR diversity than newly diagnosed patients showed.

Germline CDR1 reads SSHAT; CDR2 reads FNYEAQ (reference sequence). This CDR3 has 14 residues. This clonotype was observed a few times. The antigen remains undetermined. The junction departs from the called germline gene at one end, perhaps through a read error. Documented time point: newly diagnosed GD, antithyroid drugs for less than 3 months. Preparation of the TCR library used RNA extracted from PBMCs. The same data also contributed to another study, on T cells in Graves' hyperthyroidism and ophthalmopathy. That work states: Most expanded thyroid clonotypes above 0.001 recurred in blood. A 13 V-J signature model discriminated ophthalmopathy versus stable hyperthyroidism.

Sample: peripheral blood mononuclear cells (PBMCs), taken at new diagnosis, from a patient treated with antithyroid drugs. The TCR comes from a man aged 18 to 29 with Graves disease. The chain employs TRBV7-7 and TRBJ2-7; 10 bases fit TRBD2. The CDR3, as DNA: TGTGCTAGCAGCTTAGGTCCTAGCGGGAGCAGGCAGTACTTC. Encoded protein: CASSLGPSGSRQYF.